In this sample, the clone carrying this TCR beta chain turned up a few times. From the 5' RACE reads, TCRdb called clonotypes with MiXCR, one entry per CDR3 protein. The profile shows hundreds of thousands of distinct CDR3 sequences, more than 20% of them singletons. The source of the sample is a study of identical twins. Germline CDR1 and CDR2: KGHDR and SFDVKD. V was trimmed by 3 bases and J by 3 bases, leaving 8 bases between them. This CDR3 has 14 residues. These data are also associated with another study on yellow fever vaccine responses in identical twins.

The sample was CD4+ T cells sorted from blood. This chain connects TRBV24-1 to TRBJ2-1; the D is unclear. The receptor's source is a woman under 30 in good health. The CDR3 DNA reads TGTGCCACCAGTGATCCGAGTTTCTACAATGAGCAGTTCTTC. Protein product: CATSDPSFYNEQFF.